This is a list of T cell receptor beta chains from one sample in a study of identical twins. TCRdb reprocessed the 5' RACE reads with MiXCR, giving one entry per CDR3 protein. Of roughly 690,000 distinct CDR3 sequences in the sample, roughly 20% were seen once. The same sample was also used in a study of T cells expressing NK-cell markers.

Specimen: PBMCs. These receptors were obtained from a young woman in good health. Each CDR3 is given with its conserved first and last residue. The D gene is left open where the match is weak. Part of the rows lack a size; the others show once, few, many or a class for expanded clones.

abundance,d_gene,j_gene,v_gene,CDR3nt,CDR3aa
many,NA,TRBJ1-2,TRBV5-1,TGCGCCAGCAGCTTGAACCCCACTCAACCTTATGGCTACACCTTC,CASSLNPTQPYGYTF
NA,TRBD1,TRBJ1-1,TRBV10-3,TGTGCCATCAGTGGACAGGGAACTAACACTGAAGCTTTCTTT,CAISGQGTNTEAFF
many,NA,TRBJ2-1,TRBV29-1,TGCAGCGTTGCGGTTATGTACAATGAGCAGTTCTTC,CSVAVMYNEQFF
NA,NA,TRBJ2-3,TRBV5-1,TGCGCCAGCAGTCTCCCTAGGGGGGACACAGATACGCAGTATTTT,CASSLPRGDTDTQYF
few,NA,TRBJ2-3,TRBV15,TGTGCCACCAGCAGAGAGGGGGGGGGCTCAGATACGCAGTATTTT,CATSREGGGSDTQYF
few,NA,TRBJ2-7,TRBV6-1,TGTGCCACCCAACCCGGGCCCACACCCAACTACGAGCAGTACTTC,CATQPGPTPNYEQYF
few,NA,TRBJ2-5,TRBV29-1,TGCAGCTCCCGCGGAGGACACTACGACGGGGTGACCCAGTACTTC,CSSRGGHYDGVTQYF
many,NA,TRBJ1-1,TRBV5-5,TGTGCCAGCAGCTTACTTGGTTCAGGGAGCACTGAAGCTTTCTTT,CASSLLGSGSTEAFF
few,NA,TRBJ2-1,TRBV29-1,TGCAGCGTTGATTCCCGGGGCGGGTTCGATGAGCAGTTCTTC,CSVDSRGGFDEQFF
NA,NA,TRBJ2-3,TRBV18,TGTGCCAGCTCACCAGCAGAGAACACAGATACGCAGTATTTT,CASSPAENTDTQYF
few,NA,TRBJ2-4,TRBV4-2,TGTGCCAGCAGCCCCCTGGAGGGCATGGCCAAAAACATTCAGTACTTC,CASSPLEGMAKNIQYF
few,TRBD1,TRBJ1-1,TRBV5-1,TGCGCCAGCAGCTTGGTAGGCCAGGGGGGTGCCACTGAAGCTTTCTTT,CASSLVGQGGATEAFF
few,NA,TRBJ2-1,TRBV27,TGTGCCAGCAGTTATAGCGCTTACAATGAGCAGTTCTTC,CASSYSAYNEQFF
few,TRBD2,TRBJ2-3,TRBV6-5,TGTGCCAGCAGTTACATACTAGCGTTAGGGAGCACAGATACGCAGTATTTT,CASSYILALGSTDTQYF
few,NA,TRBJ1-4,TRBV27,TGTGCCAGCAGTTCCGGGACGGGAAATGAAAAACTGTTTTTT,CASSSGTGNEKLFF
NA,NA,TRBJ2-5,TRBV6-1,TGTGCCAGCACCGATTGGGGCGGGCCACAAGAGACCCAGTACTTC,CASTDWGGPQETQYF
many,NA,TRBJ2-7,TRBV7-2,TGTGCCAGCAGCTTTTTATCCTACGAGCAGTACTTC,CASSFLSYEQYF
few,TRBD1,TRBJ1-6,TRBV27,TGTGCCAGCAGTTTAATGTCCAGGGGGGGTTCACCCCTCCACTTT,CASSLMSRGGSPLHF
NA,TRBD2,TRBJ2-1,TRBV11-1,TGTGCCAGCATTAATAGCGGGAATGGTGAGCAGTTCTTC,CASINSGNGEQFF
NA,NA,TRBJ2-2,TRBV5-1,TGCGCCAGCAGCTTTGCAGGAGACACCGGGGAGCTGTTTTTT,CASSFAGDTGELFF
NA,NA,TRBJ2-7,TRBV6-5,TGTGCCAGCAGTTACACCCAGGGAAGCTCCTACGAGCAGTACTTC,CASSYTQGSSYEQYF
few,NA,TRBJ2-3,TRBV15,TGTGCCTCTGAGCAGGGAGATACGCAGTATTTT,CASEQGDTQYF
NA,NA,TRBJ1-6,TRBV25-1,TGTGCCAGCAGGAGGGGTTTTGAATCACCCCTCCACTTT,CASRRGFESPLHF
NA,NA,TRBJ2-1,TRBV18,TGTGCCAGCTCACCGGTCCTCTACAATGAGCAGTTCTTC,CASSPVLYNEQFF
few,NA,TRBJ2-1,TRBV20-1,TGCAGTGCTAGAACCCTACTTAGCGGCTCCTACAATGAGCAGTTCTTC,CSARTLLSGSYNEQFF
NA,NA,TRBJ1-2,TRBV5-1,TGCGCCAGCAGCGGTTCAGGAAGTAGTAGCTATGGCTACACCTTC,CASSGSGSSSYGYTF
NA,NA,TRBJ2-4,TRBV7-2,TGTGCCAGCAGCTTGGCAGGGATTAACATTCAGTACTTC,CASSLAGINIQYF
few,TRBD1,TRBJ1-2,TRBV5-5,TGTGCCAGCAGCTTGGGGGACAGGACTAACTATGGCTACACCTTC,CASSLGDRTNYGYTF
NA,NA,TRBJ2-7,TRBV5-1,TGCGCCAGCATGGGGGGCATGGGCTACTCCTACGAGCAGTACTTC,CASMGGMGYSYEQYF
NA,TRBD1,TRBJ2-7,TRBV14,TGTGCCGCCCTGTGGGCCCGTGGGACAGGATCCTACGAGCAGTACTTC,CAALWARGTGSYEQYF
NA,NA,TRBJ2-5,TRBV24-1,TGTGCCACCAGTGCGGCCCGGGGGCCAGAGACCCAGTACTTC,CATSAARGPETQYF
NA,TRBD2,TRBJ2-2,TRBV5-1,TGCGCCAGCAGCCAGGGACTAATGAACACCGGGGAGCTGTTTTTT,CASSQGLMNTGELFF
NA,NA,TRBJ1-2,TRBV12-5,TGTGCTAGTGGTTTTCCGCCGGAGGGCTATGGCTACACCTTC,CASGFPPEGYGYTF
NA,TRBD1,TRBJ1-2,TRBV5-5,TGTGCCAGCACCCTATTACAGGGGGCGAGGTTGGTCTATGGCTACACCTTC,CASTLLQGARLVYGYTF
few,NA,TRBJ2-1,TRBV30,TGTGCCTACGGGAGCTCCTACAATGAGCAGTTCTTC,CAYGSSYNEQFF
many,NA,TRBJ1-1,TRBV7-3,TGTGCCAGCAGTTTATTGGGGAACACTGAAGCTTTCTTT,CASSLLGNTEAFF
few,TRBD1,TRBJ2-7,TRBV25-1,TGTGCCAGCAGTGACTGGGACAGGGGTAACGAGCAGTACTTC,CASSDWDRGNEQYF
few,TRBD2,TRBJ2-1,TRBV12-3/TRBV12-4,TGTGCCAGCAGACCGACTAGCGGGAGGGTCAATGAGCAGTTCTTC,CASRPTSGRVNEQFF
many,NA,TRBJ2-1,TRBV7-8,TGTGCCAGCAGCTATCTTACTATGGCCCCCTACAATGAGCAGTTCTTC,CASSYLTMAPYNEQFF
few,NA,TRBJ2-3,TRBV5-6,TGTGCCAGCAGCCCTGGGGAATTGGGGCGGAGTACGCAGTATTTT,CASSPGELGRSTQYF
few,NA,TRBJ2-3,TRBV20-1,TGCAGTGCTAGTCACACAGATACGCAGTATTTT,CSASHTDTQYF
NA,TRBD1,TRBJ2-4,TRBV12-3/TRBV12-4,TGTGCCAGCAGTTTGGGGTGGACAGGGGATCTAAAAAACATTCAGTACTTC,CASSLGWTGDLKNIQYF
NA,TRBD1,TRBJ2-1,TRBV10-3,TGTGCCATCAAGCCGGGACAGCAGTACAATGAGCAGTTCTTC,CAIKPGQQYNEQFF
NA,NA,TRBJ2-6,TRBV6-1,TGTGCCAGCAGTGAACCGGGGGACGGGGCCAACGTCCTGACTTTC,CASSEPGDGANVLTF
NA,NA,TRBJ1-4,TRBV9,TGTGCCAGCAGCGCGACGGGGAATGAAAAACTGTTTTTT,CASSATGNEKLFF
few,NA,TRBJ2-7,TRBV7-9,TGTGCCAGCAGCAGAACAGTGACGAACGAGCAGTACTTC,CASSRTVTNEQYF
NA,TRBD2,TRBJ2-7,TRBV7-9,TGTGCCAGCAGCCTGGGAGGGGTTTTGCGGGAGCAGTACTTC,CASSLGGVLREQYF
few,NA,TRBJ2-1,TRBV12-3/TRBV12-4,TGTGCCAGCACCACCGGCCAGTCCTACAATGAGCAGTTCTTC,CASTTGQSYNEQFF
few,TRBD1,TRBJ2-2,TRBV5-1,TGCGCCAGCAGCTTAGGGACAGGGGGCCGCTTCGGGGAGCTGTTTTTT,CASSLGTGGRFGELFF
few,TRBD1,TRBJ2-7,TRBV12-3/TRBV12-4,TGTGCCAGCAGATCAACCCGGACAGGTTTTGGGGAGCAGTACTTC,CASRSTRTGFGEQYF
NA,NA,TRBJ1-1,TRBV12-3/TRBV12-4,TGTGCCAGCAATACAGCCGGTGAAGCTTTCTTT,CASNTAGEAFF
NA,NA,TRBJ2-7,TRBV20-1,TGCAGTGCTAGAGATCTGGTAGGGCACGAGCAGTACTTC,CSARDLVGHEQYF
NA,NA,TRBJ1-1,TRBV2,TGTGCCAGCAGTGAAGCGTGCAGCAGCTACACTGAAGCTTTCTTT,CASSEACSSYTEAFF
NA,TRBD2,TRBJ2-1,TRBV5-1,TGCGCCAGCCGGACTAGCGGGGGGCCCCGCTCCTACAATGAGCAGTTCTTC,CASRTSGGPRSYNEQFF